This T cell receptor (beta chain) was recorded in a study of blood T cells in healthy people across ages. PCR was performed a second time for roughly 7 to 12 cycles using a sample-barcoded 5' primer and a J-beta primer mix. TCRdb re-derived calls from the 5' RACE reads in MiXCR, one entry per CDR3 protein. This repertoire shows 700,000 to 900,000 distinct CDR3 sequences, more than 25% found once; its top ten account for about 2.9%. As for this clonotype: Its target is unknown.

Germline CDR1 and CDR2: DFQATT and SNEGSKA (reference sequence). The CDR3 has 15 residues. The J segment lost 4 bases and the V segment lost 6 bases, leaving 12 bases of the junction unmatched. Study-level findings and limits: When set beside aged donors, long-lived donors presented more naive CD4+ cells and higher diversity.

The sample was also linked to a second study, of T cells of mothers and their children. This second report adds: RNA extracted was entirely used for cDNA synthesis, approximately 1.5 ug per 15 ul. In unrelated and related pairs, TCR recombination output is shaped in a similar way by thymic selection. Microchimeric T cell clones that persisted were not detected.

The chain is built from TRBV20-1 and TRBJ2-1; 7 bases are a match to TRBD2. The TCR sequence derives from a boy aged 5-17 years in good health. The sequencing sample was made of blood. The CDR3: CSAPGLAEHYNEQFF. CDR3 sequence (DNA): TGCAGTGCCCCAGGGCTAGCGGAGCATTACAATGAGCAGTTCTTC.